This T cell receptor (beta chain) was sequenced for a study of blood T cell repertoires in COVID-19. Measured with immunoSEQ multiplex PCR; TCRdb has only the in-frame clones, and not every one. The sample carries 300,000 to 350,000 clones, roughly nine tenths recorded once. The TCR sequence derives from a woman between 55 and 75 years old with COVID-19, enrolled during active disease. Sequenced sample: peripheral blood.

CDR3 amino acids: CASGRTQGHKQYF. CDR3 bases: TGTGCCAGTGGCCGAACACAGGGTCACAAGCAGTACTTC. The rearrangement links TRBV19 to TRBJ2-7; maybe TRBD1 (6 bases). Germline V lookup: CDR1 LNHDA, CDR2 SQIVND (reference sequence). V was cut by 8 bases and J by 8 bases, with 19 bases left in between. The CDR3 spans 13 residues.